The 2 T cell receptor beta chains listed next were all sequenced from one sample in a study of shared clonotypes between healthy human individuals. Clones were read by immunoSEQ multiplex PCR, and TCRdb kept only the in-frame ones, dropping some. The sample includes 550,000 to 600,000 clones, roughly 72% of them seen just once. The material sequenced was PBMCs. These TCRs come from a woman in her forties in good health. Some clones in this sample may be carry-over from other donors' samples.

The genes are TRBV23-1 and TRBJ1-1; D gene uncertain. TRBV23-1 carries the ORF label, with uncertain function. CDR3 length equals 14 residues. Trimming shortened V by 0 bases and J by 1 base, and 6 bases separated the two germline ends. The CDR3 DNA follows: TGCGCCAGCAGTCAATCCGGAAGGAACACTGAAGCTTTCTTT. This encodes CASSQSGRNTEAFF.

The chain is built from TRBV5-1 and TRBJ2-1; weak D call: TRBD1 (6 bases). Trimming stripped 3 bases from V and 8 bases from J, with 15 bases between. This CDR3 comprises 14 residues. The germline V gene encodes CDR1 SGHRS and CDR2 YFSETQ. CDR3 protein: CASSWGPSEDEQFF. The CDR3 DNA reads as TGCGCCAGCAGCTGGGGGCCAAGCGAGGATGAGCAGTTCTTC.